This entry lists 22 T cell receptor beta chains sequenced from one sample in a study of blood T cell repertoires in COVID-19. The data were produced by immunoSEQ multiplex PCR, yet TCRdb's version contains in-frame clones alone and is incomplete. The repertoire holds under 200,000 clones, with 75% to 90% as singletons. Sequencing was performed on PBMCs or T cells enriched from blood (not recorded which). The receptors originated from a woman in her sixties who had recovered from COVID-19.

J is TRBJ2-1 and V is TRBV6-1; 9 positions match TRBD1. The CDR3 is 16 residues long. Germline trimming cut 4 bases from V and 8 bases from J; bases unmatched to any gene: 12. Germline lookup yields CDR1 MNHNS and CDR2 SASEGT. CDR3 sequence: CASSVPPGQGFYEQFF. CDR3 sequence (DNA): TGTGCCAGCAGTGTGCCTCCGGGACAGGGATTTTATGAGCAGTTCTTC.

The V call is TRBV2, the J call TRBJ2-5, with D hard to call. The germline V gene encodes CDR1 SNHLY and CDR2 FYNNEI. Trimming left V 8 bases short and J 5 bases short, with 12 bases between. The CDR3 contains 12 residues. The CDR3 is CASCKERETQYF. CDR3 nucleotide sequence: TGTGCCAGCTGTAAGGAGCGCGAGACCCAGTACTTC.

This clone has ten or more counts. The chain joins TRBV28 to TRBJ2-7, with 7 bases matching TRBD2. The V gene end was trimmed by 5 bases and the J gene end by 4 bases; junction bases not matched to a gene: 8. The CDR3 spans 14 residues. Germline lookup yields CDR1 MDHEN and CDR2 SYDVKM. DNA of the CDR3: TGTGCCAGCAGTACCGCGGGGGAGGGATACGAGCAGTACTTC. Translation gives CASSTAGEGYEQYF.

The CDR3 protein is CASMDIDEKLFF. The CDR3 bases are TGCGCCAGCATGGACATCGATGAAAAACTGTTTTTT. The chain is built from TRBV10-2 and TRBJ1-4, with D possibly being TRBD1 (5 bases). V lost 7 bases to trimming and J lost 6 bases, with 9 bases between them. Germline CDR1 is WSHSY and CDR2 is SAAADI. The CDR3 covers 12 residues.

This clone was detected only once. The chain has TRBV18 and TRBJ2-1; 9 nucleotides line up with TRBD2. Trimming removed 2 bases from V and 4 bases from J; junction bases left unmatched: 12. In germline, CDR1 is KGHSH, CDR2 LQKENI. The CDR3 spans 18 residues. CDR3 bases: TGTGCCAGCTCACCAAGGAGGGAGGCTAGCGGGAAATACAATGAGCAGTTCTTC. This encodes CASSPRREASGKYNEQFF.

The sample holds a few counts of this clone. Additional DNA sequences in this sample encode the identical CDR3. The chain couples TRBV9 to TRBJ2-2; D is ambiguous. CDR1 and CDR2 from the germline V gene are SGDLS and YYNGEE. This CDR3 region has 16 residues. The V end was cut by 0 bases, the J end by 0 bases, with 9 bases between. CDR3 nucleotide sequence: TGTGCCAGCAGCGTAGGGCAGGCGTCGAACACCGGGGAGCTGTTTTTT. Its translation is CASSVGQASNTGELFF.

This chain connects TRBV5-6 to TRBJ2-1, with D tentatively TRBD1 (6 bases). This CDR3 spans 14 amino acids. Trimming stripped 2 bases from V and 6 bases from J, with 12 bases between. The V gene's germline CDR1 is SGHDT and CDR2 YYEEEE. The CDR3 is CASSFRGDGNEQFF. DNA of the CDR3: TGTGCCAGCAGCTTCAGGGGTGACGGCAATGAGCAGTTCTTC.

The chain employs TRBV24-1 and TRBJ1-1; TRBD1 matches 7 bases. Germline CDR1 reads KGHDR; CDR2 reads SFDVKD. Trimming took 2 bases from V and 6 from J; bases not matched to a gene: 14. The CDR3 is 17 residues long. CDR3 coding DNA: TGTGCCACCAGTGATTCTGAATCGACAGGGATGGAGGCTGAAGCTTTCTTT. This sequence encodes CATSDSESTGMEAEAFF.

V gene TRBV24-1 combines with J gene TRBJ1-2, with D tentatively TRBD1 (6 bases). The V gene lost 2 bases and the J gene lost 5 bases, with 14 bases spanning the gap. The CDR3 runs to 15 residues. Germline CDR1 KGHDR, CDR2 SFDVKD. The DNA of the CDR3 is TGTGCCACCAGTGATTCCCGGGACACTGCATATGGCTACACCTTC. As protein: CATSDSRDTAYGYTF.

The rearrangement links TRBV9 to TRBJ1-4; 9 bases fit TRBD1. This CDR3 comprises 13 residues. Germline values: CDR1 SGDLS, CDR2 YYNGEE. After removal of 4 bases from V and 8 bases from J, the junction contained 3 bases not matched to a gene. The CDR3 region is CASSTGQGEKLFF. The CDR3, as DNA: TGTGCCAGCAGCACAGGACAGGGGGAAAAACTGTTTTTT.

The J gene is TRBJ2-7, the V gene TRBV3-1 (or the pseudogene TRBV3-2); 8 nucleotides agree with TRBD2. Looked up from germline, CDR1 is LGHDT and CDR2 is YNNKEL (reference sequence). This CDR3 has 15 residues. V lost 0 bases and J lost 3; bases outside the gene matches: 4. CDR3 amino acids: CASSQDFSGGYEQYF. CDR3 nucleotide sequence: TGTGCCAGCAGCCAAGATTTCAGCGGGGGCTACGAGCAGTACTTC.

CDR3 in DNA: TGTGCCAGTAGTGTACAGGGGGGTCCCTATGGCTACACCTTC. Amino acid sequence: CASSVQGGPYGYTF. The J gene is TRBJ1-2, the V gene TRBV19; 8 nucleotides match TRBD1. Trimming took 5 bases from V and 4 from J; bases not matched to a gene: 6. CDR3 length: 14 amino acids. Germline-derived CDR1 and CDR2 are LNHDA and SQIVND (reference sequence).

This chain joins TRBV2 and TRBJ2-5; possible D gene TRBD2, 6 bases. Between the trimmed V and J ends, which lost 4 bases and 4 bases, there was a span of 13 bases. CDR1 and CDR2 (germline): SNHLY, FYNNEI. The CDR3 contains 14 residues. The CDR3 is CASSATSKGETQYF. The CDR3, as DNA: TGTGCCAGCAGTGCGACTAGTAAGGGAGAGACCCAGTACTTC.

This chain links TRBV30 with TRBJ2-4; 7 nucleotides line up with TRBD1. The CDR3 is 14 residues long. Trimming took 3 bases from V and 0 from J; bases not matched to a gene: 2. Germline-derived CDR1 and CDR2 are GTSNPN and SVGIG (reference sequence). Written as DNA, the CDR3 is TGTGCCTGGAGGAGGGGGCTAGCCAAAAACATTCAGTACTTC. This encodes CAWRRGLAKNIQYF.

V gene TRBV18 combines with J gene TRBJ2-7; 9 bases match TRBD2. The length of the CDR3 is 17 residues. Per germline, CDR1 KGHSH and CDR2 LQKENI. With 0 bases clipped from V and 3 bases from J, the junction kept 9 bases outside the gene matches. The CDR3 DNA reads as TGTGCCAGCTCACCACCCCCGCCGGGACTAGCCCGCTACGAGCAGTACTTC. Translating it yields CASSPPPPGLARYEQYF.

In its sample, this clone was seen once. The genes are TRBV6-5 and TRBJ2-3, with D perhaps TRBD1 (6 bases). Between the trimmed V and J ends, which lost 10 bases and 2 bases, there was a span of 13 bases. Germline V lookup: CDR1 MNHEY, CDR2 SVGAGI. The CDR3 totals 13 residues. CDR3 protein: CATTQGITDTQYF. In nucleotides, the CDR3 is TGTGCCACTACGCAGGGGATCACAGATACGCAGTATTTT.

In this sample, this clone turned up a few times. This chain connects TRBV7-9 to TRBJ2-1; D not certain. Trimming cost V 4 bases and J 0 bases, with 10 bases left between them. Per germline, CDR1 SEHNR and CDR2 FQNEAQ (reference sequence). CDR3 length equals 15 residues. In DNA, the CDR3 is TGTGCCAGCAGCTCAACAGAGATCTCCTACAATGAGCAGTTCTTC. Amino acids: CASSSTEISYNEQFF.

The chain is built from TRBV7-9 and TRBJ2-1; TRBD2 aligns across 10 bases. This CDR3 comprises 14 residues. The junction had 4 bases not matched to a gene; V was cut back by 1 base and J by 10 bases. Looked up from germline, CDR1 is SEHNR and CDR2 is FQNEAQ (reference sequence). This CDR3 is CASSLVLAGDEQFF. The DNA for the CDR3 is TGTGCCAGCAGCTTAGTCCTAGCGGGGGACGAGCAGTTCTTC.

This chain connects TRBV12-3 or TRBV12-4 to TRBJ1-1; no firm D call. The CDR3 runs 13 residues. The ends were cut back, 3 bases at V and 3 bases at J, with 8 bases in the middle. The CDR3 coding sequence is TGTGCCAGCAGTTTCGATCACTACACTGAAGCTTTCTTT. This gives the protein CASSFDHYTEAFF.

V gene TRBV5-1 combines with J gene TRBJ2-2; no clear D gene. The CDR3 extends over 15 amino acids. Germline loops: CDR1 SGHRS, CDR2 YFSETQ. Trimming stripped 0 bases from V and 3 bases from J, with 9 bases between. The CDR3 reads CASSLAGGDTGELFF. The CDR3 DNA follows: TGCGCCAGCAGCTTGGCCGGCGGAGACACCGGGGAGCTGTTTTTT. Full variable domain (rest looked up from reference TRBV5-1 and TRBJ2-2): KAGVTQTPRYLIKTRGQQVTLSCSPISGHRSVSWYQQTPGQGLQFLFEYFSETQRNKGNFPGRFSGRQFSNSRSEMNVSTLELGDSALYLCASSLAGGDTGELFFGEGSRLTVL.

Remarks on this clone: In the same sample, other DNA sequences code for this CDR3. The chain recombines TRBV9 with TRBJ1-6; D remains ambiguous. V was shortened by 0 bases and J by 7 bases, with 2 bases between the two germline ends. The CDR3 is made up of 12 amino acids. CDR1 and CDR2 (germline): SGDLS, YYNGEE. The CDR3, as DNA: TGTGCCAGCAGCGTAGCAAATTCACCCCTCCACTTT. Its translation: CASSVANSPLHF.

The rearrangement joins TRBV9 to TRBJ1-3; D is unresolved. V was cut by 4 bases and J by 4 bases, with 9 bases left in between. Looked up from germline, CDR1 is SGDLS and CDR2 is YYNGEE. The CDR3 is 13 amino acids. The CDR3 spells CASSLGAGNTIYF. The DNA of the CDR3 is TGTGCCAGCAGCCTCGGAGCCGGAAACACCATATATTTT.